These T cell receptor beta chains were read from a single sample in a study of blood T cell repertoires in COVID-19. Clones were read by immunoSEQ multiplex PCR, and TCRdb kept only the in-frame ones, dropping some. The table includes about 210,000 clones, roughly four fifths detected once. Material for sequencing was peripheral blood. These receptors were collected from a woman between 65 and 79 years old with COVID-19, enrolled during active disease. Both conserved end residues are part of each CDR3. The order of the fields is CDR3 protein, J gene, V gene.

CASSLEGQGPNQPQHF TRBJ1-5 TRBV7-2
CASSLREGPKNSPLHF TRBJ1-6 TRBV7-9
CASGPGTARGERPGESVYNEQFF TRBJ2-1 TRBV12-5
CASSPGSTRGETQYF TRBJ2-5 TRBV19
CASRTGAGTEAFF TRBJ1-1 TRBV6-5
CASSTSGSYNEQFF TRBJ2-1 TRBV6-5
CATSWQNTGELFF TRBJ2-2 TRBV24-1
CASSFSWGGTQYF TRBJ2-5 TRBV6-2/TRBV6-3
CASSRRGRGTDTQYF TRBJ2-3 TRBV28
CASSPGTGDYTDTQYF TRBJ2-3 TRBV5-4
CASTDGTGGRYGYTF TRBJ1-2 TRBV2
CASRPQGTANYGYTF TRBJ1-2 TRBV7-2
CASSRYGEIHYGYTF TRBJ1-2 TRBV27
CASSLGGVSSYEQYF TRBJ2-7 TRBV5-4
CASTAQGGLDSPLHF TRBJ1-6 TRBV11-2
CASSLGGTSSYNEQFF TRBJ2-1 TRBV5-1
CATRGGRETEAFF TRBJ1-1 TRBV24-1
CASSQDLGLAGFRLKTQYF TRBJ2-5 TRBV4-1
CASSHATPGGFSNQPQHF TRBJ1-5 TRBV18
CASSLTTSSGSGLEQFF TRBJ2-1 TRBV5-1
CASSYSRREGYTF TRBJ1-2 TRBV6-2/TRBV6-3
CASSSTGLGTEAFF TRBJ1-1 TRBV5-1
CASNQDRDYTDTQYF TRBJ2-3 TRBV11-3
CASSQAAGGSRTDTQYF TRBJ2-3 TRBV4-3
CSVEGTGDEKLFF TRBJ1-4 TRBV29-1
CASSDRDNSPLHF TRBJ1-6 TRBV19
CASQGGGNTIYF TRBJ1-3 TRBV28
CATTSGGFSYEQYF TRBJ2-7 TRBV24-1
CASSYSKNEFYGYTF TRBJ1-2 TRBV6-5
CASSATWETQYF TRBJ2-5 TRBV28
CASSFLDRTEAFF TRBJ1-1 TRBV27
CASSVGRQGEAFF TRBJ1-1 TRBV9
CASSRGTPTLHF TRBJ1-6 TRBV3-1/TRBV3-2
CASSDTGFNTEAFF TRBJ1-1 TRBV10-1
CASSLEPSTTGNTIYF TRBJ1-3 TRBV5-1
CASSPRGGANTGELFF TRBJ2-2 TRBV11-2
CASSFGTSNYGYTF TRBJ1-2 TRBV6-5
CATRRDGSSYNEQFF TRBJ2-1 TRBV24-1
CAFKPRLVLDTQYF TRBJ2-3 TRBV30
CASTIGGGDTQYF TRBJ2-3 TRBV19
CASSYSRGDTQYF TRBJ2-3 TRBV6-5
CASSSDSTDTQYF TRBJ2-3 TRBV18
CASSQEDRAYEQYF TRBJ2-7 TRBV4-3
CASSLGRGGRQETQYF TRBJ2-5 TRBV7-2
CASSYQHPGVNTEAFF TRBJ1-1 TRBV6-2/TRBV6-3